This record looks at one T cell receptor beta chain sequence and its context. Its antigen is as yet unknown. This record comes from a study of T cell responses to AZD1222 COVID-19 vaccine. Study results and limitations: Variant regions that are unmutated are reportedly the target of nearly half of spike-specific TCRs. Only a handful of AZD1222 recipients were seropositive at baseline.

Generated by immunoSEQ multiplex PCR, the TCRdb table keeps only in-frame clones and is missing some. The sample has 130,000 to 150,000 clones; roughly 88% are singletons. CDR3 size: 11 residues. Looked up from germline, CDR1 is SQVTM and CDR2 is ANQGSEA. Between the trimmed V and J ends, which lost 4 bases and 8 bases, there was a span of 11 bases. This receptor was taken from an adult in good health. The sequencing here drew on peripheral blood, taken on day 0 of AZD1222 vaccination. V usage is TRBV29-1 and J usage is TRBJ1-1; D not resolved. The CDR3 coding sequence is TGCAGCGTTGTAAGAGAAGAGGAAGCTTTCTTT. Amino acid sequence: CSVVREEEAFF.